This T cell receptor beta chain emerged from a study of blood T cell repertoires in COVID-19. Background on the study: Samples representing acute and convalescent COVID-19 were sourced from the United States, Italy and Spain.

This CDR3 has 13 amino acids. J lost 5 bases, V lost 3 bases, and 2 bases had no gene match. Germline-derived CDR1 and CDR2 are SNHLY and FYNNEI. Enrolment of Seattle patients took place during active infection, and they were followed longitudinally. As handled by the study authors: Using reference gene primer amplification, nucleated cell counts were estimated. Sequencing was performed with immunoSEQ multiplex PCR; in TCRdb, only in-frame clones are kept and a portion is missing. V and J calls and clone size follow that table, whereas D and trimming were derived from the DNA. The sample has 150,000 or so clones, more than 85% seen once.

The sequenced sample consisted of peripheral blood. V usage is TRBV2 and J usage is TRBJ1-2, with 8 bases matching TRBD1. The sequence came from a woman aged 60-70 years with COVID-19, enrolled during active disease. CDR3 amino acids: CASSDGTGYGYTF. The CDR3 DNA follows: TGTGCCAGCAGTGACGGGACAGGATATGGCTACACCTTC.